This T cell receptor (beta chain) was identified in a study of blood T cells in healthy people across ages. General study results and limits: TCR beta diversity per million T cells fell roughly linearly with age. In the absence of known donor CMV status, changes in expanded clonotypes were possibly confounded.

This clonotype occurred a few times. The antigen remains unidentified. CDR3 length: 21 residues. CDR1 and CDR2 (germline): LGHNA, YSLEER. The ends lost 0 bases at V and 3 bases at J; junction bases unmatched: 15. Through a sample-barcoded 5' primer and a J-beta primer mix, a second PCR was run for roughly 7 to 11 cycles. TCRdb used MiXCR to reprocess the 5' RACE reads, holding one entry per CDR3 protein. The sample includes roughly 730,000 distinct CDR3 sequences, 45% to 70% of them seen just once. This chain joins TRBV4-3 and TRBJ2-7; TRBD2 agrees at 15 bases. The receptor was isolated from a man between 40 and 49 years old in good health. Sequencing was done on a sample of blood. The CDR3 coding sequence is TGCGCCAGCAGCCAAGAGTGGGTAAAGGGACTAGCGGGAGGAGGGGTCTACGAGCAGTACTTC. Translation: CASSQEWVKGLAGGGVYEQYF.